The 20 T cell receptor beta chains in this list originate from one sample, sequenced in a study of PD-1 blockade in classical Hodgkin lymphoma. Measured with immunoSEQ multiplex PCR; TCRdb has only the in-frame clones, and not every one. Here the sample spans 75,000 to 100,000 clones, more than 85% being singletons. Regarding time point: cycle 4 day 1 (C4D1), after 6 weeks of nivolumab. The patients all showed relapse after autologous stem cell transplantation, while their brentuximab vedotin exposure varied. The sequences come from peripheral blood mononuclear cells (PBMCs), collected before the fourth cycle of nivolumab. These receptor sequences come from a human donor with classical Hodgkin lymphoma.

The V gene is TRBV19, the J gene TRBJ2-5, with 12 nucleotides matching TRBD1. The V and J ends lost 6 bases and 5 bases, in that order; junction bases with no gene match: 7. This CDR3 is built from 15 residues. Germline V gene lookup returns CDR1 LNHDA and CDR2 SQIVND (reference sequence). The CDR3: CASSTGQGAAETQYF. In DNA, the CDR3 is TGTGCCAGTAGCACGGGACAGGGGGCTGCGGAGACCCAGTACTTC. The full variable domain, in which reference TRBV19 and TRBJ2-5 provide the parts outside the CDR3, is DGGITQSPKYLFRKEGQNVTLSCEQNLNHDAMYWYRQDPGQGLRLIYYSQIVNDFQKGDIAEGYSVSREKKESFPLTVTSAQKNPTAFYLCASSTGQGAAETQYFGPGTRLLVL.

V and J are TRBV15 and TRBJ1-2; the D is unclear. Trimming pared 0 bases from V and 1 base from J, leaving 18 bases between. The CDR3 consists of 18 residues. In germline, CDR1 is LNHNV, CDR2 YYDKDF (reference sequence). In DNA, the CDR3 is TGTGCCACCAGCAGAGATATAGGGAAGCAGATCCTTAACTATGGCTACACCTTC. It specifies CATSRDIGKQILNYGYTF. Combining the CDR3 with reference TRBV15 and TRBJ1-2 gives the whole variable domain DAMVIQNPRYQVTQFGKPVTLSCSQTLNHNVMYWYQQKSSQAPKLLFHYYDKDFNNEADTPDNFQSRRPNTSFCFLDIRSPGLGDTAMYLCATSRDIGKQILNYGYTFGSGTRLTVV.

The chain joins TRBV28 to TRBJ2-1, with 11 nucleotides matching TRBD1. Trimming at V came to 6 bases and at J to 4 bases, leaving 8 bases not matched to a gene. Germline V gene data show CDR1 as MDHEN and CDR2 as SYDVKM. The CDR3 covers 16 residues. CDR3 sequence (DNA): TGTGCCAGCAGCTCCGGACAGGGGGCGCTTTACAATGAGCAGTTCTTC. Protein product: CASSSGQGALYNEQFF. Using reference TRBV28 and TRBJ2-1 for the parts outside the CDR3, the full variable domain is DVKVTQSSRYLVKRTGEKVFLECVQDMDHENMFWYRQDPGLGLRLIYFSYDVKMKEKGDIPEGYSVSREKKERFSLILESASTNQTSMYLCASSSGQGALYNEQFFGPGTRLTVL.

The chain employs TRBV25-1 and TRBJ2-7; D may be TRBD1 or TRBD2 (5 bases each). CDR1 and CDR2 (germline): MGHDK, SYGVNS. The CDR3 loop spans 16 amino acids. Between the trimmed V and J ends, which lost 2 bases and 2 bases, there was a span of 16 bases. CDR3 nucleotide sequence: TGTGCCAGCAGTGAAAGAGGGGCAGGGAAAACCTACGAGCAGTACTTC. This sequence encodes CASSERGAGKTYEQYF.

This clone was counted only a few times. J is TRBJ2-4 and V is TRBV19, with D possibly called TRBD1 or TRBD2 (6 bases each). Trimming removed 4 bases at V and 0 bases at J, with 7 bases between. Per the germline V gene, CDR1 is LNHDA and CDR2 is SQIVND (reference sequence). This CDR3 comprises 14 residues. The CDR3 region is CASSKGGAKNIQYF. The CDR3 coding sequence is TGTGCCAGTAGTAAGGGGGGAGCCAAAAACATTCAGTACTTC.

This chain links TRBV27 with TRBJ2-1; no clear D gene. Germline CDR1 MNHEY, CDR2 SMNVEV (reference sequence). V dropped 0 bases and J dropped 4 bases, with 19 bases sitting between them. This CDR3 is built from 18 residues. CDR3: CASSLSPPPQRFYNEQFF. The CDR3 DNA reads TGTGCCAGCAGTTTATCTCCCCCCCCGCAGAGGTTTTACAATGAGCAGTTCTTC.

The chain is built from TRBV4-1 and TRBJ2-7; D is undetermined. The CDR3 is 12 residues long. With 1 base removed from V and 5 bases from J, the gap between germline ends came to 6 bases. The germline gives CDR1 MGHRA, CDR2 YSYEKL. The CDR3 coding sequence is TGCGCCAGCAGCCAAGCTTCGGACGAGCAGTACTTC. Its protein is CASSQASDEQYF.

The chain links TRBV30 to TRBJ1-2; D remains ambiguous. The V end was cut by 8 bases, the J end by 0 bases, with 10 bases between. The CDR3 is made up of 12 amino acids. CDR1 and CDR2 (germline): GTSNPN, SVGIG (reference sequence). The CDR3, as DNA: TGTGCCCAGTTCCTCCCTAACTATGGCTACACCTTC. Protein product: CAQFLPNYGYTF.

This clone was recorded once. At the DNA level, this CDR3 is encoded by other sequences in the same sample as well. The V and J genes are TRBV5-1 and TRBJ2-3; 7 nucleotides agree with TRBD1. The V segment lost 0 bases and the J segment 3 bases; nucleotides outside the gene matches: 4. Per germline, CDR1 SGHRS and CDR2 YFSETQ. This CDR3 has 15 residues. The CDR3: CASSLGQGRTDTQYF. The CDR3 nucleotides are TGCGCCAGCAGCTTGGGACAGGGAAGAACAGATACGCAGTATTTT.

The chain joins TRBV5-1 to TRBJ1-1; TRBD1 matches 7 bases. CDR1 and CDR2 from the germline V gene are SGHRS and YFSETQ. The CDR3 contains 14 residues. Trimming took 3 bases from V and 1 from J; bases not matched to a gene: 3. The CDR3 spells CASSSGTENTEAFF. The CDR3 coding sequence is TGCGCCAGCAGCTCGGGGACAGAGAACACTGAAGCTTTCTTT.

This chain connects TRBV5-4 to TRBJ1-2; perhaps TRBD1 as D (6 bases). CDR3 length: 17 residues. Germline loops: CDR1 SGHNT, CDR2 YYREEE (reference sequence). Trimming left V 4 bases short and J 4 bases short, with 23 bases between. The CDR3 reads CASSPVLRGARGYGYTF. The CDR3 nucleotides read TGTGCCAGCAGCCCGGTGTTGCGGGGGGCGCGAGGCTATGGCTACACCTTC.

CDR3 coding DNA: TGTGCCTGGACGCAGGAGAACACTGAAGCTTTCTTT. It is translated as CAWTQENTEAFF. This sequence joins TRBV30 and TRBJ1-1; D gene uncertain. CDR1 is GTSNPN, CDR2 SVGIG, per germline (reference sequence). The V end was cut by 4 bases, the J end by 1 base, with 7 bases between. This CDR3 spans 12 amino acids. The full variable domain, with the rest looked up from reference TRBV30 and TRBJ1-1, is SQTIHQWPATLVQPVGSPLSLECTVEGTSNPNLYWYRQAAGRGLQLLFYSVGIGQISSEVPQNLSASRPQDRQFILSSKKLLLSDSGFYLCAWTQENTEAFFGQGTRLTVV.

CDR3 sequence reads: CASSRDGFDGYTF. The DNA for the CDR3 is TGCGCCAGCAGCCGGGACGGATTCGATGGCTACACCTTC. The rearrangement joins TRBV4-1 to TRBJ1-2; the D gene is possibly TRBD1 (5 bases). CDR3 size: 13 residues. Germline V gene lookup returns CDR1 MGHRA and CDR2 YSYEKL. Trimming removed 4 bases at V and 6 bases at J, with 12 bases between.

The J gene is TRBJ2-5, the V gene TRBV30; 7 nucleotides agree with TRBD1. The J call is uncertain, as TRBJ2-7 better fits the DNA end. The length of the CDR3 is 14 residues. Germline V gene lookup returns CDR1 GTSNPN and CDR2 SVGIG (reference sequence). In nucleotides, the CDR3 is TGTGCCTGGAGTGCCACAGGGGCCCGAGGCGAGCAGTACTTC. It is translated as CAWSATGARGEQYF.

V gene TRBV25-1 combines with J gene TRBJ1-4; D may be TRBD1 (6 bases). With 5 bases removed from V and 7 bases from J, the gap between germline ends came to 20 bases. This CDR3 is 16 amino acids long. CDR1 MGHDK and CDR2 SYGVNS come from the germline V gene. In DNA, the CDR3 is TGTGCCAGCAGTCCCCTTGTGGGGGCGGGGAGTGAAAAACTGTTTTTT. Translating gives CASSPLVGAGSEKLFF. The complete variable domain, with remaining parts taken from reference TRBV25-1 and TRBJ1-4, reads EADIYQTPRYLVIGTGKKITLECSQTMGHDKMYWYQQDPGMELHLIHYSYGVNSTEKGDLSSESTVSRIRTEHFPLTLESARPSHTSQYLCASSPLVGAGSEKLFFGSGTQLSVL.

The chain uses TRBV21-1 and TRBJ2-2; TRBD2, as called in the table, went unchecked against the DNA. TRBV21-1 is a pseudogene. The CDR3 contains 13 residues. The CDR3 here is CASSPGDTGELFF. CDR3 in DNA: TGTGCCAGCAGCCCCGGAGACACCGGGGAGCTGTTTTTT.

The chain uses TRBV30 and TRBJ1-1; unclear D gene. V was shortened by 2 bases and J by 2 bases, with 15 bases between the two germline ends. Germline-derived CDR1 and CDR2 are GTSNPN and SVGIG (reference sequence). The CDR3 loop spans 15 amino acids. The CDR3 coding sequence is TGTGCCTGGAGTACCTACCAACGCGGAAACACTGAAGCTTTCTTT. It specifies CAWSTYQRGNTEAFF.

In its sample, this clone was seen once. This chain connects TRBV6-1 to TRBJ1-5; D remains unclear. The CDR3 contains 13 residues. Trimming took 7 bases from V and 2 from J, leaving 9 bases between them. Per the germline V gene, CDR1 is MNHNS and CDR2 is SASEGT. Here the CDR3 reads CASIPGGNQPQHF. DNA for the CDR3: TGTGCCAGCATTCCGGGCGGCAATCAGCCCCAGCATTTT.

This clone was counted once. The chain couples TRBV5-1 to TRBJ2-5; 7 bases align to TRBD1. CDR1 is SGHRS and CDR2 is YFSETQ in the germline V gene. V was pared by 4 bases and J by 2 bases, with 2 bases of the junction left unmatched. The CDR3 has 13 amino acids. The CDR3 reads CASSRTGQETQYF. The CDR3 DNA reads as TGCGCCAGCAGCCGGACAGGACAAGAGACCCAGTACTTC.

This rearrangement joins TRBV6-6 to TRBJ1-5; no reliable D call. This CDR3 has 13 amino acids. In germline, CDR1 is MNHNY, CDR2 SVGAGI (reference sequence). V was pared by 4 bases and J by 4 bases, with 8 bases between. CDR3 nucleotides: TGTGCCAGCAGTTGGACGGAGAATCAGCCCCAGCATTTT. Translated, it gives CASSWTENQPQHF.